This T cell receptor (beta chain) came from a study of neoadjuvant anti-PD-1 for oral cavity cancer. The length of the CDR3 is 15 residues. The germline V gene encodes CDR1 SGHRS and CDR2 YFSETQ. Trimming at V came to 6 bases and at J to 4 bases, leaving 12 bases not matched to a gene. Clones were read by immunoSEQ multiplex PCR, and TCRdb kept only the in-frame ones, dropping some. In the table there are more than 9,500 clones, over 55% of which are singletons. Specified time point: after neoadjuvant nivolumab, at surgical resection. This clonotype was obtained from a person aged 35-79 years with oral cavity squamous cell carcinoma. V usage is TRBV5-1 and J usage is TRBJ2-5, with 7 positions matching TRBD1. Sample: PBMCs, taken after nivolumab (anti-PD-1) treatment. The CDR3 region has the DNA TGCGCCAGCATCCCCGATGCCGGGACAGCAGAGACCCAGTACTTC. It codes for CASIPDAGTAETQYF.